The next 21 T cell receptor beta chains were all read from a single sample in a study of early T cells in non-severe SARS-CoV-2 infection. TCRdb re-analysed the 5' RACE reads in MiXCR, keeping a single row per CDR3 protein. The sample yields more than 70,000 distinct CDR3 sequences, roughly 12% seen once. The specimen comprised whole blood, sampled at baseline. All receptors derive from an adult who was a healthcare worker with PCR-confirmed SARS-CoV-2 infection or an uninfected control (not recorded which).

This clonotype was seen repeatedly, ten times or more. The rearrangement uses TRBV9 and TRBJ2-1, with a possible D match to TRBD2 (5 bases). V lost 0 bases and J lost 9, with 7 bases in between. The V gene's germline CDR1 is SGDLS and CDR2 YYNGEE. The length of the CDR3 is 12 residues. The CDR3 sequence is CASSVVGGEQFF. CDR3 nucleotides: TGTGCCAGCAGCGTAGTAGGAGGTGAGCAGTTCTTC.

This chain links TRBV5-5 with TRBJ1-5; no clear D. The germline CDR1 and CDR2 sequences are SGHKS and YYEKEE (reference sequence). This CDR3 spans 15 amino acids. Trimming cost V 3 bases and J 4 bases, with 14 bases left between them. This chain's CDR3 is CASSSQAGGNQPQHF. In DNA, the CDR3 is TGTGCCAGCAGCTCTCAGGCGGGCGGAAATCAGCCCCAGCATTTT. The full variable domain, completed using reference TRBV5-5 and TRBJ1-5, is DAGVTQSPTHLIKTRGQQVTLRCSPISGHKSVSWYQQVLGQGPQFIFQYYEKEERGRGNFPDRFSARQFPNYSSELNVNALLLGDSALYLCASSSQAGGNQPQHFGDGTRLSIL.

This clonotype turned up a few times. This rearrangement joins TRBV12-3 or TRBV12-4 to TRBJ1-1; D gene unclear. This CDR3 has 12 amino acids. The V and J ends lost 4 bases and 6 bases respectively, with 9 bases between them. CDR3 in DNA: TGTGCCAGCAGTTCCGTTGGGTCTGAAGCTTTCTTT. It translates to CASSSVGSEAFF.

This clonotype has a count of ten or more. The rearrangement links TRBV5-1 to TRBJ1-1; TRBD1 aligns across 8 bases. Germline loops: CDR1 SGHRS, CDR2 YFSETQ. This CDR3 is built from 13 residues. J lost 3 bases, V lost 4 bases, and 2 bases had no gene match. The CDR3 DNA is TGCGCCAGCAGCCCGACAGGGGACACTGAAGCTTTCTTT. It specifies CASSPTGDTEAFF.

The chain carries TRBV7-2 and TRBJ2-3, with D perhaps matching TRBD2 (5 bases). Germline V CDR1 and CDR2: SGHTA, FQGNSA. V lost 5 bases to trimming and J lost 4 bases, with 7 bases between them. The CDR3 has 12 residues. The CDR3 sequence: CASSRTSDTQYF. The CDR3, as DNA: TGTGCCAGCAGCCGGACTTCAGATACGCAGTATTTT.

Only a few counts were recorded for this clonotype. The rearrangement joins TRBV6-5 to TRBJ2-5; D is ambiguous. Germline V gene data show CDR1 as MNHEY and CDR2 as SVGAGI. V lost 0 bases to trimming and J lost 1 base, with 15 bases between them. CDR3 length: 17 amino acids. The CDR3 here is CASSYSRDPDTQETQYF. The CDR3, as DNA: TGTGCCAGCAGTTACTCGAGAGACCCAGACACCCAAGAGACCCAGTACTTC.

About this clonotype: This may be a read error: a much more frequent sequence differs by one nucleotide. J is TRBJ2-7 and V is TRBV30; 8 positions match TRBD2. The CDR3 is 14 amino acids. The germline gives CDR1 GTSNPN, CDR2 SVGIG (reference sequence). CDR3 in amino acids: CARSVPGGGYEQYF. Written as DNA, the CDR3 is TGTGCCCGGAGTGTCCCTGGCGGGGGGTACGAGCAGTACTTC.

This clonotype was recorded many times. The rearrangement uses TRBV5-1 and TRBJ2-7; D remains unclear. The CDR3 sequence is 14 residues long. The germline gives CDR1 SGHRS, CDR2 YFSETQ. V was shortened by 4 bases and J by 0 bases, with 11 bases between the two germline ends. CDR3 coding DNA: TGCGCCAGCAGCCCGGGCTTGGTCTCCTACGAGCAGTACTTC. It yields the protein CASSPGLVSYEQYF.

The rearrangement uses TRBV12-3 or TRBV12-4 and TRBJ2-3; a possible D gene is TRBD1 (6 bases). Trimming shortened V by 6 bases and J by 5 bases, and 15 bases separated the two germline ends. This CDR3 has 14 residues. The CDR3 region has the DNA TGTGCCAGCAGCAAAAGACAGGTTGGAGATACGCAGTATTTT. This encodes CASSKRQVGDTQYF.

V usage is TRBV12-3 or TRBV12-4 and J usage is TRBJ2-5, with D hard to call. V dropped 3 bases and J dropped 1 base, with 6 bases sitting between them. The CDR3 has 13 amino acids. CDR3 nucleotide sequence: TGTGCCAGCAGTTTTCTGGCCCAAGAGACCCAGTACTTC. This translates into CASSFLAQETQYF.

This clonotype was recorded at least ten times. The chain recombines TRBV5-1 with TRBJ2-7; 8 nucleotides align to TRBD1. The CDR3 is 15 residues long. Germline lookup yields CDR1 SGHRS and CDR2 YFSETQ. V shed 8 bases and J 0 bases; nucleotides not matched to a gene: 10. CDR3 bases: TGCGCCAGTAAAGGGACAGGAGAAAGCTCCTACGAGCAGTACTTC. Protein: CASKGTGESSYEQYF.

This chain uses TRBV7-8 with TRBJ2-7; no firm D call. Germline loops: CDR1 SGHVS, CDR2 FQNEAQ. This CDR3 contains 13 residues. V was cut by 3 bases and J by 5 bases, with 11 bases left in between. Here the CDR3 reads CASSFVAGNEQYF. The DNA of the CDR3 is TGTGCCAGCAGCTTCGTAGCCGGCAACGAGCAGTACTTC.

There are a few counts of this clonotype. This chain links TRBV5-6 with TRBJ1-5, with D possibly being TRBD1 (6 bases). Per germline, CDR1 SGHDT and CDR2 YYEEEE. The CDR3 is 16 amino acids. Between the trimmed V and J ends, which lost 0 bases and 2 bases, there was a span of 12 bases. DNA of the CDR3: TGTGCCAGCAGCTTGGGAGGGGGAAGTGGCAATCAGCCCCAGCATTTT. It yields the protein CASSLGGGSGNQPQHF.

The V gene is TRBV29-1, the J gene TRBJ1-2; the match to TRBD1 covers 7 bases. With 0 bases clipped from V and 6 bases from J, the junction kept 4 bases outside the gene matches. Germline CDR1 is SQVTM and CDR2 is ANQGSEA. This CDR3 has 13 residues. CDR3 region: CSVEDRDRDGYTF. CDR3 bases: TGCAGCGTTGAAGATCGAGACAGGGATGGCTACACCTTC.

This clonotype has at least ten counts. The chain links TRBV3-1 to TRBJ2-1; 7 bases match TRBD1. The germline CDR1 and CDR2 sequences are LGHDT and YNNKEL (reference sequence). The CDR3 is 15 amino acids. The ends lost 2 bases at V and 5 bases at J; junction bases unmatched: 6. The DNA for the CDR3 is TGTGCCAGCAGCCAACCCACCGGGACAGACAATGAGCAGTTCTTC. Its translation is CASSQPTGTDNEQFF.

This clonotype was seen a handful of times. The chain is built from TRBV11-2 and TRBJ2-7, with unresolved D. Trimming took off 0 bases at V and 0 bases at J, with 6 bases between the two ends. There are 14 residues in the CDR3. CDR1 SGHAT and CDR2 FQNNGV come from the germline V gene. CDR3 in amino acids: CASSLDHGSYEQYF. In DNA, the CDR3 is TGTGCCAGCAGCTTAGATCACGGCTCCTACGAGCAGTACTTC.

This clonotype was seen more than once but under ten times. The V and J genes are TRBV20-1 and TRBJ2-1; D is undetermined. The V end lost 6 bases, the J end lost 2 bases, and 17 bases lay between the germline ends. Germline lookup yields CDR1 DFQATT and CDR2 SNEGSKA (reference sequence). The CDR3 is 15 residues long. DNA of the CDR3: TGCAGTGCCTCCTTGACTGGCCCAGCCTACAATGAGCAGTTCTTC. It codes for CSASLTGPAYNEQFF.

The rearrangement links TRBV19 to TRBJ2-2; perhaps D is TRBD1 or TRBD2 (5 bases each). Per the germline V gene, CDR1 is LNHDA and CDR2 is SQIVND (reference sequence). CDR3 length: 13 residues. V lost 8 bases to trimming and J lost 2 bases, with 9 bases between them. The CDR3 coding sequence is TGTGCCAGTGGGGGAATCAACACCGGGGAGCTGTTTTTT. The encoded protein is CASGGINTGELFF.

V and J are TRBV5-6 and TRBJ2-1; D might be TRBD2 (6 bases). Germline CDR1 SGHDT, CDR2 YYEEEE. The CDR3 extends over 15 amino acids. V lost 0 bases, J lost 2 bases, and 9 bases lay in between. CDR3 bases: TGTGCCAGCAGCTTGGAACTAGCAGCCTACAATGAGCAGTTCTTC. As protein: CASSLELAAYNEQFF.

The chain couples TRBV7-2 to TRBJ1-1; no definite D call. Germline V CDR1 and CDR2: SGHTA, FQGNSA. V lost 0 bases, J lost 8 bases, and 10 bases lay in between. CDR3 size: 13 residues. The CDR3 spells CASSLARLREAFF. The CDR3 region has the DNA TGTGCCAGCAGCTTAGCGCGGTTAAGGGAAGCTTTCTTT. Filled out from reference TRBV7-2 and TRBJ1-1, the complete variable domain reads GAGVSQSPSNKVTEKGKDVELRCDPISGHTALYWYRQSLGQGLEFLIYFQGNSAPDKSGLPSDRFSAERTGGSVSTLTIQRTQQEDSAVYLCASSLARLREAFFGQGTRLTVV.

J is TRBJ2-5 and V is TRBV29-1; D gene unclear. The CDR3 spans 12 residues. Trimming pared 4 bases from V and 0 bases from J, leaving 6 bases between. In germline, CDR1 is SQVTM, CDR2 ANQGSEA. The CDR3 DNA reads TGCAGCGTTGGGCTTTACCAAGAGACCCAGTACTTC. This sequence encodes CSVGLYQETQYF.